This is a list of T cell receptor beta chains from one sample in a study of blood T cell repertoires in COVID-19. Assay used: immunoSEQ multiplex PCR; TCRdb lists only in-frame clones, some missing. The sample holds 45,000 to 65,000 clones, roughly four fifths seen once. Sequenced input: peripheral blood. Receptors were obtained from a woman between 55 and 75 years old with acute or convalescent COVID-19. Both conserved end residues are part of each CDR3. D genes are given only for firm matches. Rows may omit the clone size; those that give it use once, few, many or a size class.

TRBJ1-1 | NA | TRBV6-5 | NA | CASILLRGGTEAFF | TGTGCCAGCATCCTATTGCGGGGGGGCACTGAAGCTTTCTTT
TRBJ2-7 | TRBD1 | TRBV7-3 | few | CASSVGTGGSYEQYF | TGTGCCAGCAGCGTAGGGACAGGGGGTTCCTACGAGCAGTACTTC
TRBJ2-1 | NA | TRBV5-4 | NA | CASSPDRNNEQFF | TGTGCCAGCAGCCCGGACAGAAACAATGAGCAGTTCTTC
TRBJ1-5 | TRBD1 | TRBV19 | NA | CASSSHRGLSNQPQHF | TGTGCCAGTAGTTCTCACAGGGGTTTGAGCAATCAGCCCCAGCATTTT
TRBJ2-7 | NA | TRBV18 | NA | CASSSILHSPSSYEQYF | TGTGCCAGCTCATCAATCCTTCATAGCCCAAGCTCCTACGAGCAGTACTTC
TRBJ2-3 | TRBD2 | TRBV30 | few | CAWSWGGSTDTQYF | TGTGCCTGGAGTTGGGGGGGTAGCACAGATACGCAGTATTTT
TRBJ2-3 | NA | TRBV7-8 | NA | CASSPRQGYGTDTQYF | TGTGCCAGCAGCCCCCGCCAGGGGTATGGCACAGATACGCAGTATTTT
TRBJ1-1 | NA | TRBV13 | NA | CASSLDRGKNTEAFF | TGTGCCAGCAGCTTAGATCGGGGTAAAAACACTGAAGCTTTCTTT
TRBJ2-1 | TRBD2 | TRBV5-4 | NA | CASSLGRGGSYNEQFF | TGTGCCAGCAGCTTGGGGCGGGGGGGCTCCTACAATGAGCAGTTCTTC
TRBJ2-3 | TRBD2 | TRBV6-4 | NA | CASSDRAGGGTDTQYF | TGTGCCAGCAGTGACCGAGCGGGAGGTGGGACAGATACGCAGTATTTT
TRBJ1-5 | NA | TRBV6-5 | NA | CASRGRNIDNQPQHF | TGTGCCAGCAGGGGCAGAAACATCGACAATCAGCCCCAGCATTTT
TRBJ2-7 | TRBD1 | TRBV2 | NA | CASSVGTGAYEQYF | TGTGCCAGCAGTGTGGGGACAGGGGCCTACGAGCAGTACTTC
TRBJ1-5 | TRBD1 | TRBV30 | NA | CAWRGQGGSQHF | TGTGCCTGGAGAGGCCAGGGGGGTTCCCAGCATTTT
TRBJ1-2 | TRBD1 | TRBV19 | NA | CASRPGQGAYGYTF | TGTGCCAGTAGGCCGGGACAGGGGGCCTATGGCTACACCTTC
TRBJ1-5 | NA | TRBV24-1 | NA | CATSSGVQPQHF | TGTGCCACCAGCTCGGGGGTGCAGCCCCAGCATTTT
TRBJ2-1 | NA | TRBV7-3 | NA | CASSLSGTGNEQFF | TGTGCCAGCAGCCTCTCAGGGACTGGGAATGAGCAGTTCTTC